Following are 18 T cell receptor beta chains from one sample sequenced in a study of Tregs in tolerant kidney transplant recipients. Profiled with immunoSEQ multiplex PCR; TCRdb holds only in-frame clones, not every one. The sample shows tens of thousands of clones, about 88% of them seen only once. The sample was CD4+ T cells from blood, taken before the transplant. These receptors originate from a human donor who received a combined kidney and bone marrow transplant.

The chain employs TRBV9 and TRBJ2-3, with 10 bases aligning to TRBD2. CDR1 and CDR2 (germline): SGDLS, YYNGEE. The V segment lost 4 bases and the J segment 1 base; nucleotides outside the gene matches: 6. The CDR3 sequence is 16 residues long. CDR3 region: CASSSQREGRTDTQYF. In DNA, the CDR3 is TGTGCCAGCAGCTCCCAGCGGGAGGGCCGCACAGATACGCAGTATTTT. The full variable domain, in which reference TRBV9 and TRBJ2-3 provide the parts outside the CDR3, is DSGVTQTPKHLITATGQRVTLRCSPRSGDLSVYWYQQSLDQGLQFLIQYYNGEERAKGNILERFSAQQFPDLHSELNLSSLELGDSALYFCASSSQREGRTDTQYFGPGTRLTVL.

The V call is TRBV28, the J call TRBJ1-5; the D gene is possibly TRBD1 (6 bases). Germline V gene lookup returns CDR1 MDHEN and CDR2 SYDVKM. CDR3 length: 13 residues. V lost 6 bases and J lost 11, with 17 bases in between. The CDR3 DNA reads TGTGCCAGCAGCCTGCCGGACAGACTTGCCCAGCATTTT. The encoded protein is CASSLPDRLAQHF. Based on the CDR3 plus reference TRBV28 and TRBJ1-5, the full variable domain is DVKVTQSSRYLVKRTGEKVFLECVQDMDHENMFWYRQDPGLGLRLIYFSYDVKMKEKGDIPEGYSVSREKKERFSLILESASTNQTSMYLCASSLPDRLAQHFGDGTRLSIL.

The chain is built from TRBV5-4 and TRBJ2-6; D is unresolved. Trimming pared 4 bases from V and 2 bases from J, leaving 16 bases between. There are 17 residues in the CDR3. In germline, CDR1 is SGHNT, CDR2 YYREEE (reference sequence). CDR3 protein: CASSVIIGSPGANVLTF. The CDR3 bases are TGTGCCAGCAGCGTCATTATTGGCTCCCCTGGGGCCAACGTCCTGACTTTC.

The rearrangement links TRBV19 to TRBJ2-7; 12 bases are shared with TRBD2. The germline V gene has CDR1 LNHDA and CDR2 SQIVND (reference sequence). V shed 5 bases, J shed 2 bases, and the junction held 7 bases outside the gene matches. The CDR3 length is 16 residues. The CDR3 spells CASSPRLAGATYEQYF. CDR3 nucleotides: TGTGCCAGTAGTCCTCGACTAGCGGGAGCGACCTACGAGCAGTACTTC.

V gene TRBV9 combines with J gene TRBJ2-1, with 12 bases aligning to TRBD2. CDR3 length: 15 amino acids. The germline gives CDR1 SGDLS, CDR2 YYNGEE. V trimming: 4 bases; J trimming: 8 bases; junction bases outside the gene matches: 7. As DNA, the CDR3 is TGTGCCAGCAGCCTTGGACTAGCGGGAACGGATGAGCAGTTCTTC. Translation: CASSLGLAGTDEQFF.

The genes are TRBV7-2 and TRBJ2-7; D gene unclear. Looked up from germline, CDR1 is SGHTA and CDR2 is FQGNSA. The CDR3 is 14 residues long. Trimming stripped 2 bases from V and 0 bases from J, with 8 bases between. CDR3 DNA: TGTGCCAGCAGCTTACTCCTCGTCTCCTACGAGCAGTACTTC. Protein product: CASSLLLVSYEQYF.

This chain uses TRBV27 with TRBJ2-3; D may be TRBD2 (5 bases). Trimming shortened V by 6 bases and J by 5 bases, and 18 bases separated the two germline ends. Per the germline V gene, CDR1 is MNHEY and CDR2 is SMNVEV (reference sequence). The CDR3 has 15 amino acids. The CDR3 loop reads CASRREGRGRDTQYF. The CDR3 DNA reads TGTGCCAGCAGGCGAGAGGGCCGTGGGAGAGATACGCAGTATTTT.

The chain couples TRBV9 to TRBJ2-3; 12 bases agree with TRBD2. V lost 4 bases to trimming and J lost 4 bases; unmatched junction nucleotides: 4. The germline CDR1 and CDR2 sequences are SGDLS and YYNGEE. The CDR3 loop spans 15 amino acids. In nucleotides, the CDR3 is TGTGCCAGCAGCCCAAGACTAGCGGGAGCAGATACGCAGTATTTT. Protein product: CASSPRLAGADTQYF.

The chain couples TRBV9 to TRBJ1-5; D remains unclear. From germline, CDR1 is SGDLS and CDR2 YYNGEE. Trimming left V 1 base short and J 3 bases short, with 8 bases between. This CDR3 is built from 14 residues. The CDR3 bases are TGTGCCAGCAGCGTATCGGGGATCAATCAGCCCCAGCATTTT. This sequence encodes CASSVSGINQPQHF.

This clone has only one observation. At one of its ends the junction is not consistent with the germline gene, which may arise from a read error. The genes are TRBV19 and TRBJ2-5; D not certain. Germline values: CDR1 LNHDA, CDR2 SQIVND (reference sequence). This CDR3 spans 13 amino acids. The DNA for the CDR3 is TGTGCCAGTAGTCTAGACACATCGGGGACCCAGTACTTC. Residues: CASSLDTSGTQYF.

The V gene is TRBV10-1, the J gene TRBJ2-3; D not certain. The V gene lost 3 bases and the J gene lost 0 bases, with 10 bases spanning the gap. Germline V lookup: CDR1 WNHNN, CDR2 SYGVQD (reference sequence). The CDR3 has 15 amino acids. Here the CDR3 reads CASSDGVSSTDTQYF. For the CDR3, the DNA is TGCGCCAGCAGTGATGGAGTTTCTAGCACAGATACGCAGTATTTT.

The chain employs TRBV7-9 and TRBJ2-5; 9 bases line up with TRBD2. The V gene end was trimmed by 0 bases and the J gene end by 3 bases; junction bases not matched to a gene: 8. The CDR3 loop spans 17 amino acids. Germline V gene sequence: CDR1 SEHNR, CDR2 FQNEAQ (reference sequence). In nucleotides, the CDR3 is TGTGCCAGCAGCTTAGCTTTAACCTTAGCGGGAGAAGAGACCCAGTACTTC. Translation gives CASSLALTLAGEETQYF. The full variable domain, with the rest looked up from reference TRBV7-9 and TRBJ2-5, is DTGVSQNPRHKITKRGQNVTFRCDPISEHNRLYWYRQTLGQGPEFLTYFQNEAQLEKSRLLSDRFSAERPKGSFSTLEIQRTEQGDSAMYLCASSLALTLAGEETQYFGPGTRLLVL.

This clone was seen only once. V gene TRBV11-2 combines with J gene TRBJ2-5, with TRBD2 as a possible D gene (6 bases). This CDR3 is built from 16 residues. V was clipped by 5 bases and J by 4 bases, with 20 bases between them. The germline V gene has CDR1 SGHAT and CDR2 FQNNGV. In nucleotides, the CDR3 is TGTGCCAGCAGCGTCCTCCTCGGGGGAATGGGAGAGACCCAGTACTTC. Amino acids: CASSVLLGGMGETQYF.

The chain combines TRBV27 with TRBJ1-4; tentatively, D is TRBD1 (6 bases). V lost 0 bases and J lost 5, with 13 bases in between. Per the germline V gene, CDR1 is MNHEY and CDR2 is SMNVEV (reference sequence). The CDR3 loop spans 16 amino acids. CDR3 residues: CASSLSGGRTNEKLFF. In DNA, the CDR3 is TGTGCCAGCAGTTTATCCGGGGGGCGAACGAATGAAAAACTGTTTTTT.

The genes are TRBV6-1 and TRBJ1-2; a weak D match, TRBD1 (6 bases). V was trimmed by 0 bases and J by 5 bases, leaving 10 bases between them. Germline V lookup: CDR1 MNHNS, CDR2 SASEGT. This CDR3 is built from 14 residues. The CDR3 DNA reads as TGTGCCAGCAGTGAAGCTGGGGGCAGGTATGGCTACACCTTC. Protein: CASSEAGGRYGYTF.

The table lists this clone with a count of one. This chain uses TRBV5-4 with TRBJ2-3, with D perhaps matching TRBD1 (6 bases). Per germline, CDR1 SGHNT and CDR2 YYREEE (reference sequence). The CDR3 runs to 15 residues. V was shortened by 1 base and J by 5 bases, with 14 bases between the two germline ends. The CDR3 protein is CASSLNRVRGDTQYF. The DNA of the CDR3 is TGTGCCAGCAGCTTGAACAGGGTCCGAGGAGATACGCAGTATTTT.

The rearrangement joins TRBV29-1 to TRBJ2-2; 7 bases are shared with TRBD2. The J segment lost 4 bases and the V segment lost 5 bases, leaving 13 bases of the junction unmatched. CDR1 SQVTM and CDR2 ANQGSEA come from the germline V gene. The CDR3 is 16 residues long. The chain's CDR3 is CSVQKVAGVGTGELFF. In nucleotides, the CDR3 is TGCAGCGTTCAGAAGGTGGCGGGAGTAGGCACCGGGGAGCTGTTTTTT.

V is TRBV4-2 and J is TRBJ2-3; possibly TRBD2 for D (5 bases). The germline gives CDR1 LGHNA, CDR2 YNFKEQ. V was shortened by 3 bases and J by 2 bases, with 12 bases between the two germline ends. The CDR3 covers 15 residues. The CDR3 nucleotides are TGTGCCAGCAGCCACCCCGGGGATACCACAGATACGCAGTATTTT. It yields the protein CASSHPGDTTDTQYF.